The present T cell receptor beta chain was sequenced within a study of breast tumors, draining lymph nodes, adjacent tissues. Whole-study findings and limits: Luminal-like breast cancer showed significantly greater tumor-nontumor repertoire similarity than basal-like breast cancer did. Tumor repertoires ranked between lymph nodes and nontumor tissue in diversity, with V and J gene preferences. The lymph node origin of tumor T cells was framed as consistent with a hypothesis, not demonstrated.

This clonotype came up many times. Its matching antigen is unknown. Breast cancer patients provided tissue from their axillary draining lymph nodes. Using its own MiXCR run on the multiplex PCR reads, TCRdb lists one record per CDR3 protein. The sample contains approximately 280,000 distinct CDR3 sequences, more than 30% of which appear only once. V was shortened by 0 bases and J by 8 bases, with 7 bases between the two germline ends. Germline V lookup: CDR1 SGHDN, CDR2 FVKESK. This CDR3 spans 13 amino acids. The V and J genes are TRBV14 and TRBJ2-2; D ambiguous. Input material: axillary lymph node tissue. This clonotype originated in a female donor with breast cancer. Some clones in this sample may be carry-over from other donors' samples. CDR3 loop: CASSQDSLGELFF. For the CDR3, the DNA is TGTGCCAGCAGCCAAGATTCCCTTGGGGAGCTGTTTTTT. The variable domain in full, completed from reference TRBV14 and TRBJ2-2, reads EAGVTQFPSHSVIEKGQTVTLRCDPISGHDNLYWYRRVMGKEIKFLLHFVKESKQDESGMPNNRFLAERTGGTYSTLKVQPAELEDSGVYFCASSQDSLGELFFGEGSRLTVL.